This section outlines one T cell receptor beta chain sequence together with its context. The CDR3 has 19 residues. Trimming removed 3 bases at V and 0 bases at J, with 20 bases between. Germline V gene data show CDR1 as SGHDN and CDR2 as FVKESK. Time point given: after dendritic cell vaccination, including at tumor progression/relapse. Fresh-frozen tumor tissue and more than two years of survival data were available for all. The sample comes from a study of glioma-infiltrating T cells after dendritic cell vaccination. Across the whole study: Monocyte-derived dendritic cells, cultured approximately 7 days with IL-4 and GM-CSF, were pulsed with autologous tumor lysate.

Sequencing was performed with immunoSEQ multiplex PCR; in TCRdb, only in-frame clones are kept and a portion is missing. The sample holds approximately 93,000 clones, around 84% seen once. This material consisted of blood, taken after dendritic cell vaccination. The receptor comes from a human donor with glioblastoma. V is TRBV14 and J is TRBJ2-2; a weak D match, TRBD2 (5 bases). The CDR3 DNA is TGTGCCAGCAGCCAGACCAGATGGAGCGGTAGCTCGAACACCGGGGAGCTGTTTTTT. Its translation: CASSQTRWSGSSNTGELFF.